This T cell receptor beta chain was found in a study of shared clonotypes between healthy human individuals. Whole-study results and caveats: Blood was the only sampled material, and tissue repertoires likely differ.

Note on this clone: Its target is unknown.

The CDR3 runs 17 residues. From germline, CDR1 is LGHNA and CDR2 YSLEER. With 2 bases removed from V and 0 bases from J, the gap between germline ends came to 13 bases. Some clones are missing from TCRdb's copy, which holds only in-frame ones; the method was immunoSEQ multiplex PCR. This sample has under 600,000 clones; nearly 80% occur once, and the top ten carry around 12%. The sample was PBMCs. The receptor's source is a woman in her thirties or forties in good health. Some clones in this sample may be carry-over from other donors' samples. This chain uses TRBV4-3 with TRBJ1-4; D is unresolved. The CDR3 sequence: CASSQWNSPATNEKLFF. In nucleotides, the CDR3 is TGCGCCAGCAGCCAATGGAACAGCCCTGCAACTAATGAAAAACTGTTTTTT.